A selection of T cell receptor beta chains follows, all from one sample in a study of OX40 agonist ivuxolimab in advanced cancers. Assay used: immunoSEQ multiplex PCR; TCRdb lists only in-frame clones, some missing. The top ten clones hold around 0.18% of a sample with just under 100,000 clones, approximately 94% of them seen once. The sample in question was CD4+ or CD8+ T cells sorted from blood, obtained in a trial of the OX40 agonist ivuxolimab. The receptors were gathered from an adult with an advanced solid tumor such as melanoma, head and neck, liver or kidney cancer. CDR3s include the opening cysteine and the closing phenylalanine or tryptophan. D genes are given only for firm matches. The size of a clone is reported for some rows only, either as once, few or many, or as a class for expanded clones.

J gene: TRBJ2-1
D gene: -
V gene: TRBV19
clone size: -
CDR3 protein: CASRSRSSYNEQFF
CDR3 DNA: TGTGCCAGTAGAAGCAGGAGCTCCTACAATGAGCAGTTCTTC

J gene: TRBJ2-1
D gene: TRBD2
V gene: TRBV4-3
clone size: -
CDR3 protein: CASSQGLSYNEQFF
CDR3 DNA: TGCGCCAGCAGCCAGGGACTATCCTACAATGAGCAGTTCTTC

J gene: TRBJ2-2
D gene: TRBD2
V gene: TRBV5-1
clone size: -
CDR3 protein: CASSLWASGRASTGELFF
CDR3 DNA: TGCGCCAGCAGCTTGTGGGCCAGCGGGAGGGCCTCCACCGGGGAGCTGTTTTTT

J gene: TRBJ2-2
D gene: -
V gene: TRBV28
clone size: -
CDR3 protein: CASSNTGELFF
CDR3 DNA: TGTGCCAGCAGCAACACCGGGGAGCTGTTTTTT

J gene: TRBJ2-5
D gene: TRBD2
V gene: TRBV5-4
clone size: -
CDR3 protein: CASSLGLADQETQYF
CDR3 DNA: TGTGCCAGCAGCTTGGGACTAGCGGATCAAGAGACCCAGTACTTC

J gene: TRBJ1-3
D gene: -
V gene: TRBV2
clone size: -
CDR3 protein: CASSEALRAAGNTIYF
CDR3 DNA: TGTGCCAGCAGTGAAGCGCTCAGGGCGGCTGGAAACACCATATATTTT

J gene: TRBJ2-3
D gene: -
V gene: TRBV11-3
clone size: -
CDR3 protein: CASSTSASTDTQYF
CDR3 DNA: TGTGCCAGCAGCACTTCGGCAAGCACAGATACGCAGTATTTT

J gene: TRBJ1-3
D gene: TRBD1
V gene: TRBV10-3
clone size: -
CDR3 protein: CAIRTTGAAGNTIYF
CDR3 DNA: TGTGCCATCAGAACAACAGGGGCAGCTGGAAACACCATATATTTT

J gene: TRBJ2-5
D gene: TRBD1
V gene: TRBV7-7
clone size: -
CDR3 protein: CASGKPGGTETQYF
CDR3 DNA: TGTGCCAGCGGCAAACCAGGGGGTACGGAGACCCAGTACTTC

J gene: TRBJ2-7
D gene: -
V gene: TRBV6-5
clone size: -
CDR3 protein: CASRRDTYEQYF
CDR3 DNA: TGTGCCAGCAGAAGGGACACTTACGAGCAGTACTTC

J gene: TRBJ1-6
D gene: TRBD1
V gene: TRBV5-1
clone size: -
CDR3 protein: CASSLGPAAGGNSPLHF
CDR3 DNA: TGCGCCAGCAGCTTGGGTCCGGCGGCAGGGGGTAATTCACCCCTCCACTTT

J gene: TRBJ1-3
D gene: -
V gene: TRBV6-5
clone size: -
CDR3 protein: CASSYTALIGNTIYF
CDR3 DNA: TGTGCCAGCAGTTACACAGCGCTAATTGGAAACACCATATATTTT

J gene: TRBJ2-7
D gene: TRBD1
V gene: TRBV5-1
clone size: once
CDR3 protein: CASADRGPYEQYF
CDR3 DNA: TGCGCCAGCGCCGACAGGGGGCCGTACGAGCAGTACTTC

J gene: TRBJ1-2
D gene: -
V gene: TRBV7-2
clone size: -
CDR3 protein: CASSPSGGRGFYGYTF
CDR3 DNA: TGTGCCAGCAGCCCTAGTGGGGGTAGGGGTTTCTATGGCTACACCTTC

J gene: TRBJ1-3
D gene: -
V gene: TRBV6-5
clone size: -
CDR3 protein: CASKGTFGNTIYF
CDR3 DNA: TGTGCCAGCAAAGGGACGTTTGGAAACACCATATATTTT

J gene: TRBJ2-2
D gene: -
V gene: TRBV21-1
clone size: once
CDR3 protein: CASSTGELFF
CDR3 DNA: TGTGCCAGCAGCACCGGGGAGCTGTTTTTT

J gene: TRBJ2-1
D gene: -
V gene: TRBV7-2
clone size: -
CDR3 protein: CASSYRDNNEQFF
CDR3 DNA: TGTGCCAGCAGCTATCGGGACAACAATGAGCAGTTCTTC

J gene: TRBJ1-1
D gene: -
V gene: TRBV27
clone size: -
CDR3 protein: CASSSRAGTEAFF
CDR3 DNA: TGTGCCAGCAGTTCCAGGGCGGGCACTGAAGCTTTCTTT

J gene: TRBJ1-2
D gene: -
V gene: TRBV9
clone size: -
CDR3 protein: CASSVSPGSYGYTF
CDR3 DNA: TGTGCCAGCAGCGTTAGTCCGGGCAGCTATGGCTACACCTTC

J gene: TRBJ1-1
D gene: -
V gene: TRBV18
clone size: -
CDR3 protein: CASSRDAGAFF
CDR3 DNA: TGTGCCAGCTCACGGGATGCAGGAGCTTTCTTT

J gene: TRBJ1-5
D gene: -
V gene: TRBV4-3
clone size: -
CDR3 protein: CASSQDGLGGPQHF
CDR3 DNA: TGCGCCAGCAGCCAAGACGGTCTTGGCGGGCCCCAGCATTTT

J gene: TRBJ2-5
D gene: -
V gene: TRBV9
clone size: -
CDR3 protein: CASSVDLETQYF
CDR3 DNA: TGTGCCAGCAGCGTAGACCTCGAGACCCAGTACTTC

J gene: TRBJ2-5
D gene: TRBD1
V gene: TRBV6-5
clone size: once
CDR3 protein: CASSYSAGGRRTQYF
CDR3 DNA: TGTGCCAGCAGTTACTCGGCAGGGGGCCGACGGACCCAGTACTTC

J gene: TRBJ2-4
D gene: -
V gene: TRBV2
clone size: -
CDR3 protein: CASSVTRSKAKNIQYF
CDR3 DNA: TGTGCCAGCAGTGTGACCCGATCGAAAGCCAAAAACATTCAGTACTTC

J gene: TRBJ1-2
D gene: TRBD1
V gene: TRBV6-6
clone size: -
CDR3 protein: CASSDRGLGGYTF
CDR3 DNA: TGTGCCAGCAGTGACAGGGGGCTTGGTGGCTACACCTTC

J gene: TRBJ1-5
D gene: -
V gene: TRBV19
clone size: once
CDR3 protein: CASSTNQGNNQPQHF
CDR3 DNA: TGTGCCAGTAGTACAAATCAGGGGAATAATCAGCCCCAGCATTTT